The 3 T cell receptor beta chains presented below share a single source sample, sequenced in a study of molecular identifiers for immune sequencing clone quantification. TCRdb used MiXCR to reprocess the PCR reads, holding one entry per CDR3 protein. This sample has over 550,000 distinct CDR3 sequences, with about 25% found just once. The sample comprised naive CD8+ T cells from blood, with Jurkat cell RNA spiked in. Described subset: FACS-sorted CD8+CD4-CCR7+CD45RA+ naive T cells. The source is a human donor in good health. Some libraries in this study had Jurkat cell RNA spiked in.

The chain couples TRBV19 to TRBJ1-4; D is unclear. Trimming pared 10 bases from V and 8 bases from J, leaving 8 bases between. The CDR3 has 10 residues. CDR1 is LNHDA and CDR2 is SQIVND in the germline V gene (reference sequence). As DNA, the CDR3 is TGTGCCACCTTAAAGGAAAAACTGTTTTTT. Its protein product is CATLKEKLFF.

The genes are TRBV29-1 and TRBJ2-1; perhaps D is TRBD1 or TRBD2 (6 bases each). V was trimmed by 6 bases and J by 0 bases, leaving 12 bases between them. Germline lookup yields CDR1 SQVTM and CDR2 ANQGSEA. The CDR3 totals 14 residues. CDR3 region: CSVGGGDSYNEQFF. The CDR3 coding sequence is TGCAGCGTGGGGGGCGGGGACTCCTACAATGAGCAGTTCTTC.

Notes on this clonotype: The junction and the germline gene differ at one end; a read error may be behind it. Here the CDR3 reads CSVGMGGYNERFF. CDR3 DNA: TGCAGCGTGGGAATGGGGGGTTACAATGAGCGGTTCTTC. The chain carries TRBV29-1 and TRBJ2-1; tentative D call: TRBD2 (6 bases). Per germline, CDR1 SQVTM and CDR2 ANQGSEA. The CDR3 runs to 13 residues.